These 20 T cell receptor beta chains share one sample of origin, sequenced in a study of blood T cell repertoires in COVID-19. Clones were read by immunoSEQ multiplex PCR, and TCRdb kept only the in-frame ones, dropping some. There are 180,000 or so clones in the sample; about 82% occur only once, and 4.5% to 7% lies in the top ten. Sequenced: PBMCs or T cells enriched from blood (not recorded which). The receptors shown here come from a man aged 35 to 55 with acute COVID-19.

The chain carries TRBV4-3 and TRBJ2-1; D gene unclear. The germline gives CDR1 LGHNA, CDR2 YSLEER. Between the trimmed V and J ends, which lost 2 bases and 10 bases, there was a span of 9 bases. The CDR3 loop spans 12 amino acids. The CDR3 is CASSQSNGEQFF. DNA of the CDR3: TGCGCCAGCAGCCAAAGTAACGGGGAGCAGTTCTTC.

J is TRBJ2-7 and V is TRBV30, with D perhaps matching TRBD2 (5 bases). The length of the CDR3 is 12 residues. V was clipped by 0 bases and J by 5 bases, with 8 bases between them. The germline gives CDR1 GTSNPN, CDR2 SVGIG (reference sequence). CDR3: CAWSVVGDEQYF. DNA for the CDR3: TGTGCCTGGAGTGTAGTCGGGGACGAGCAGTACTTC.

Here the CDR3 DNA reads TGTGCCAGCGTTAAAGGAATGGGGGGACCGACAGGGAAAAGTGACTATGGCTACACCTTC. It is translated as CASVKGMGGPTGKSDYGYTF. The rearrangement uses TRBV28 and TRBJ1-2; 7 bases match TRBD1. The CDR3 is 20 amino acids. In germline, CDR1 is MDHEN, CDR2 SYDVKM. Trimming cost V 8 bases and J 3 bases; bases outside gene matches: 27.

V and J are TRBV5-1 and TRBJ2-2; 8 positions agree with TRBD2. Per the germline V gene, CDR1 is SGHRS and CDR2 is YFSETQ. This CDR3 is built from 13 residues. Trimming removed 9 bases from V and 4 bases from J; junction bases left unmatched: 5. CDR3 bases: TGCGCCACCAGGACTAGCACCACCGGGGAGCTGTTTTTT. Translated, it gives CATRTSTTGELFF.

A single count supports this clone. The chain joins TRBV20-1 to TRBJ2-7; 11 bases agree with TRBD2. CDR1 DFQATT and CDR2 SNEGSKA come from the germline V gene (reference sequence). The V segment lost 5 bases and the J segment 4 bases; nucleotides outside the gene matches: 10. This CDR3 has 15 amino acids. This chain's CDR3 is CSAGDSGRALYEQYF. CDR3 coding DNA: TGCAGTGCTGGTGATAGCGGGAGGGCCTTATACGAGCAGTACTTC.

The rearrangement uses TRBV27 and TRBJ1-1; D uncertain. From germline, CDR1 is MNHEY and CDR2 SMNVEV (reference sequence). Trimming took off 5 bases at V and 2 bases at J, with 9 bases between the two ends. This CDR3 has 13 amino acids. This CDR3 reads CASSPGTNTEAFF. CDR3 sequence (DNA): TGTGCCAGCAGTCCCGGTACTAACACTGAAGCTTTCTTT.

V usage is TRBV6-5 and J usage is TRBJ1-2, with D hard to call. The CDR3 length is 15 residues. Germline-derived CDR1 and CDR2 are MNHEY and SVGAGI. Trimming shortened V by 0 bases and J by 0 bases, and 8 bases separated the two germline ends. CDR3 sequence: CASSYSGSANYGYTF. CDR3 in DNA: TGTGCCAGCAGTTACTCCGGTTCTGCTAACTATGGCTACACCTTC.

The chain links TRBV6-5 to TRBJ1-2; D possibly corresponds to TRBD1 (5 bases). The CDR3 is 14 amino acids. In germline, CDR1 is MNHEY, CDR2 SVGAGI. Trimming took off 6 bases at V and 1 base at J, with 12 bases between the two ends. The CDR3 sequence is CASSPTDFNYGYTF. CDR3 nucleotide sequence: TGTGCCAGCAGCCCGACAGATTTTAACTATGGCTACACCTTC.

This chain links TRBV29-1 with TRBJ2-7, with 13 bases aligning to TRBD2. Trimming removed 4 bases from V and 2 bases from J; junction bases left unmatched: 11. The germline V gene encodes CDR1 SQVTM and CDR2 ANQGSEA. The CDR3 contains 17 residues. As DNA, the CDR3 is TGCAGCGTTGTGGGACTAGCGGGAACCCAAGCCCCCTACGAGCAGTACTTC. It encodes CSVVGLAGTQAPYEQYF.

The chain carries TRBV7-3 and TRBJ2-6, with a weak D call TRBD2 (6 bases). The V end lost 5 bases, the J end lost 0 bases, and 14 bases lay between the germline ends. Germline-derived CDR1 and CDR2 are SGHTA and FQGTGA. The CDR3 covers 17 residues. This chain's CDR3 is CASSAMGLSSGANVLTF. CDR3 DNA: TGTGCCAGCAGCGCCATGGGACTCAGCTCTGGGGCCAACGTCCTGACTTTC.

J is TRBJ1-3 and V is TRBV5-5; TRBD1 might be the D (6 bases). V was trimmed by 1 base and J by 0 bases, leaving 11 bases between them. The CDR3 is 16 residues long. Germline V gives CDR1 SGHKS, CDR2 YYEKEE (reference sequence). The CDR3 sequence is CASSLQGFNSGNTIYF. CDR3 DNA sequence: TGTGCCAGCAGCTTGCAGGGGTTTAACTCTGGAAACACCATATATTTT.

This chain connects TRBV6-5 to TRBJ1-5; D might be TRBD1 (5 bases). Germline V gene data show CDR1 as MNHEY and CDR2 as SVGAGI. V lost 2 bases and J lost 5, with 13 bases in between. CDR3 length equals 15 residues. This CDR3 is CASSYRRTSHQPQHF. The CDR3 DNA reads TGTGCCAGCAGTTACCGAAGGACAAGCCATCAGCCCCAGCATTTT.

This sequence joins TRBV6-5 and TRBJ1-6; D is ambiguous. The CDR3 is made up of 15 amino acids. Germline V lookup: CDR1 MNHEY, CDR2 SVGAGI. The V and J ends lost 2 bases and 8 bases respectively, with 13 bases between them. CDR3 DNA sequence: TGTGCCAGCAGTTACAGACGGGCGGGCGATTCACCCCTCCACTTT. Translation gives CASSYRRAGDSPLHF.

Only one count was recorded for this clone. The chain employs TRBV6-2 or TRBV6-3 and TRBJ1-5; D not certain. Germline V gene sequence: CDR1 MNHEY, CDR2 SVGEGT. V dropped 6 bases and J dropped 8 bases, with 14 bases sitting between them. This CDR3 has 13 residues. The CDR3, as DNA: TGTGCCAGCAGCCGCTTTCAGGCAGAGCCCCAGCATTTT. Protein: CASSRFQAEPQHF.

This sequence joins TRBV24-1 and TRBJ2-5; TRBD2 agrees at 10 bases. The CDR3 has 13 residues. Germline V gene data show CDR1 as KGHDR and CDR2 as SFDVKD. V dropped 9 bases and J dropped 5; count of bases not matched to a gene: 5. The CDR3 DNA sequence: TGTGCCACCGGAGCGGGAGGGCGGGAGACCCAGTACTTC. Its translation: CATGAGGRETQYF.

CDR3 protein: CASTSGPLWTEAFF. The CDR3 DNA reads TGTGCCAGCACGTCAGGGCCCCTCTGGACTGAAGCTTTCTTT. The chain employs TRBV6-5 and TRBJ1-1; possible D gene TRBD1, 5 bases. Trimming cost V 7 bases and J 5 bases, with 17 bases left between them. There are 14 residues in the CDR3. Germline CDR1 reads MNHEY; CDR2 reads SVGAGI.

The J gene is TRBJ2-7, the V gene TRBV5-1, with D unresolved. Trimming took 2 bases from V and 7 from J, leaving 7 bases between them. Per the germline V gene, CDR1 is SGHRS and CDR2 is YFSETQ. The CDR3 runs to 11 residues. In DNA, the CDR3 is TGCGCCAGCAGCTTTGACAATGAGCAGTACTTC. Translated: CASSFDNEQYF.

The chain recombines TRBV3-1 (or the pseudogene TRBV3-2) with TRBJ1-2, with 9 bases matching TRBD1. The CDR3 consists of 15 residues. V was pared by 5 bases and J by 3 bases, with 7 bases of the junction left unmatched. The germline CDR1 and CDR2 sequences are LGHDT and YNNKEL (reference sequence). The chain's CDR3 is CASSSPGQGYYGYTF. The CDR3 nucleotides are TGTGCCAGCAGCTCTCCGGGACAGGGATACTATGGCTACACCTTC.

This clone appeared a single time. This chain links TRBV5-4 with TRBJ1-2, with D perhaps matching TRBD1 (5 bases). This CDR3 comprises 13 residues. The germline V and J ends were trimmed by 4 bases and 2 bases, with 9 bases remaining between them. Germline values: CDR1 SGHNT, CDR2 YYREEE (reference sequence). The chain's CDR3 is CASSPDSNYGYTF. CDR3 nucleotides: TGTGCCAGCAGCCCAGACAGCAACTATGGCTACACCTTC.

The rearrangement joins TRBV6-5 to TRBJ1-6, with D maybe TRBD1 (6 bases). CDR1 is MNHEY and CDR2 is SVGAGI in the germline V gene. The V end lost 8 bases, the J end lost 10 bases, and 12 bases lay between the germline ends. The CDR3 is made up of 12 amino acids. CDR3 DNA: TGTGCCAGCGGGCAGGGGTACTCACCCCTCCACTTT. Amino acid sequence: CASGQGYSPLHF.